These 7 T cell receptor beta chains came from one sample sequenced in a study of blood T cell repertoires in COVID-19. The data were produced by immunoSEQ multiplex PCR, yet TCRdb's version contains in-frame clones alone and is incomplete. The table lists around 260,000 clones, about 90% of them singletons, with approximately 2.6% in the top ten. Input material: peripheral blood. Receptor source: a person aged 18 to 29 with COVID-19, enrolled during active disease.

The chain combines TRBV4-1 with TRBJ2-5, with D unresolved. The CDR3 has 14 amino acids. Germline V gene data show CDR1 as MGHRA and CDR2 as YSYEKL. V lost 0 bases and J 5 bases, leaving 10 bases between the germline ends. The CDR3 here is CASSQEVARETQYF. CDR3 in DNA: TGCGCCAGCAGCCAAGAAGTGGCCAGGGAGACCCAGTACTTC.

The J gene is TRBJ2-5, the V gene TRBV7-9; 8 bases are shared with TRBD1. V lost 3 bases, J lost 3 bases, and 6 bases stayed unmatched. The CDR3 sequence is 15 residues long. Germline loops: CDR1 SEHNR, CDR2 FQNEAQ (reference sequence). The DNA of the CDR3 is TGTGCCAGCAGCTTGACCGGGGGACAGGAAGAGACCCAGTACTTC. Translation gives CASSLTGGQEETQYF.

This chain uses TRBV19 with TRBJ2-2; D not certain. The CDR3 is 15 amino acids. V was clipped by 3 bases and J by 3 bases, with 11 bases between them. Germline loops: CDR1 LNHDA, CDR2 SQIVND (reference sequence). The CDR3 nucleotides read TGTGCCAGTAGTATGGGTGGCGGCCACACCGGGGAGCTGTTTTTT. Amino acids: CASSMGGGHTGELFF. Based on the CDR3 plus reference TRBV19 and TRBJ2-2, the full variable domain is DGGITQSPKYLFRKEGQNVTLSCEQNLNHDAMYWYRQDPGQGLRLIYYSQIVNDFQKGDIAEGYSVSREKKESFPLTVTSAQKNPTAFYLCASSMGGGHTGELFFGEGSRLTVL.

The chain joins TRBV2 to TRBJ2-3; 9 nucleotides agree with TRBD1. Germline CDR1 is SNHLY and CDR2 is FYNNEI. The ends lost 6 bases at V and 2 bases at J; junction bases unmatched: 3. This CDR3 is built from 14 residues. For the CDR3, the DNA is TGTGCCAGCAGAGGACAGGGGTTCACAGATACGCAGTATTTT. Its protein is CASRGQGFTDTQYF.

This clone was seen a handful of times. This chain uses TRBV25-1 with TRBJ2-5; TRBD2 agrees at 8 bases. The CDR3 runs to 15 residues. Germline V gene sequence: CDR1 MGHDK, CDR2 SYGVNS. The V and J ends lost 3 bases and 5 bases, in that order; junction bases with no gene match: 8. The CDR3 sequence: CASSEWGLVNETQYF. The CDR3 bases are TGTGCCAGCAGTGAGTGGGGACTAGTTAATGAGACCCAGTACTTC.

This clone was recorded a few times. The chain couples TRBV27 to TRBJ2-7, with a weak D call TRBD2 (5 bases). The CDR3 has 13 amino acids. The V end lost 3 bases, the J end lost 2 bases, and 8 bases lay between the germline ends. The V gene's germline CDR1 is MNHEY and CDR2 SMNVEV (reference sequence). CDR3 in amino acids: CASSFRGPYEQYF. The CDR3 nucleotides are TGTGCCAGCAGTTTTCGAGGGCCCTACGAGCAGTACTTC.

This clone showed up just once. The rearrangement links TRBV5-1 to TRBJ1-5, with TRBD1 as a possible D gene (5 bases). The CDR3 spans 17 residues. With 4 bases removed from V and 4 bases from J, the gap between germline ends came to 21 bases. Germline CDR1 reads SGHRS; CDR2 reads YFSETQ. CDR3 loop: CASSHIRDSKGNQPQHF. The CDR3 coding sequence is TGCGCCAGCAGCCACATCCGGGACTCAAAGGGAAATCAGCCCCAGCATTTT. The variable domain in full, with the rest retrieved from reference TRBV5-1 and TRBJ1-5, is KAGVTQTPRYLIKTRGQQVTLSCSPISGHRSVSWYQQTPGQGLQFLFEYFSETQRNKGNFPGRFSGRQFSNSRSEMNVSTLELGDSALYLCASSHIRDSKGNQPQHFGDGTRLSIL.